This T cell receptor (beta chain) was obtained from a study of T cells in Graves' hyperthyroidism and ophthalmopathy. The investigators amplified TCR beta CDR3 regions from RNA transcripts. The HTBI primer set served for first-round RT-PCR of the TCR CDR3. TCRdb processed the multiplex PCR reads anew with MiXCR; each CDR3 protein has one entry. The sample has approximately 690,000 distinct CDR3 sequences, approximately 14% seen once. Trimming at V came to 3 bases and at J to 4 bases, leaving 4 bases not matched to a gene. The CDR3 contains 15 residues. The receptor's source is a woman between 45 and 65 years old with Graves' ophthalmopathy. The rearrangement joins TRBV12-3 or TRBV12-4 to TRBJ2-3; 10 bases are a match to TRBD1. The sample was blood. CDR3 amino acids: CASSFSGQGSDTQYF. The DNA for the CDR3 is TGTGCCAGCAGTTTCTCGGGACAGGGGTCAGATACGCAGTATTTT.